This T cell receptor (beta chain) was recovered during a study of T cell responses to AZD1222 COVID-19 vaccine. Background on the study: Second-dose intervals near 4 or 12 weeks were combined.

TCRdb keeps only in-frame clones here, not all; method: immunoSEQ multiplex PCR. The table includes around 99,000 clones, around 94% detected once. The CDR3 extends over 17 amino acids. V lost 4 bases and J 4 bases, leaving 22 bases between the germline ends. CDR1 is MNHNS, CDR2 SASEGT, per germline. The specimen comprised peripheral blood, sampled on day 0 of AZD1222 vaccination. The source of this sequence is an adult in good health. The chain employs TRBV6-1 and TRBJ2-5, with unresolved D. The CDR3 loop reads CASSVTVPSRLLETQYF. The CDR3 DNA reads as TGTGCCAGCAGTGTTACAGTGCCCTCCAGATTATTAGAGACCCAGTACTTC.